These T cell receptor beta chains were read from a single sample in a study of early T cells in non-severe SARS-CoV-2 infection. TCRdb re-analysed the 5' RACE reads in MiXCR, keeping a single row per CDR3 protein. The sample holds approximately 69,000 distinct CDR3 sequences, around 11% seen once. What was sequenced was whole blood. These receptors were taken from an adult who was a healthcare worker with PCR-confirmed SARS-CoV-2 infection or an uninfected control (not recorded which). The conserved cysteine and the conserved F or W are not part of the CDR3 here.

TRBV4-1,TRBJ2-7,ASSQDHGTYEQY
TRBV6-5,TRBJ2-7,ASSYRIGDEQY
TRBV29-1,TRBJ2-3,SVGGRSTDTQY
TRBV4-2,TRBJ2-5,ASSQAGQGQETQY
TRBV29-1,TRBJ2-3,SVASGGITRTDTQY
TRBV2,TRBJ2-1,ASSPGAGYYNEQF
TRBV7-6,TRBJ2-7,ASSPTVASGGTMMAEQY
TRBV29-1,TRBJ2-5,SVEGGSETQY
TRBV12-3/TRBV12-4,TRBJ2-1,ASSLGTGEWNEQF
TRBV4-3,TRBJ1-2,ASSQSFWGQEYGYT
TRBV12-3/TRBV12-4,TRBJ2-7,ASRSGTSGNYEQY
TRBV2,TRBJ1-4,ASSLIQTGEKLF
TRBV7-8,TRBJ2-1,ASSSRTSGRGGEQF
TRBV11-3,TRBJ2-1,ASTGQGTYNEQF
TRBV7-9,TRBJ2-7,ASSPSRAGGYEQY
TRBV19,TRBJ2-3,ASGTSGSTDTQY
TRBV30,TRBJ1-1,AGDRGLTEAF
TRBV6-2/TRBV6-3,TRBJ2-7,ASREDLSYEQY
TRBV29-1,TRBJ1-1,SVAQVNTEAF
TRBV6-1,TRBJ1-2,ASSEAPGYGYT
TRBV12-3/TRBV12-4,TRBJ2-4,ASSLVDWRLKNIQY
TRBV12-3/TRBV12-4,TRBJ2-7,ASSIKVEQY
TRBV5-1,TRBJ1-5,ASSLDGGVQPQH
TRBV20-1,TRBJ1-5,SARDYKQANQPQH
TRBV20-1,TRBJ2-7,SATQDAGDEQY
TRBV5-7,TRBJ2-1,ASSLLRDRGHGEQF
TRBV5-6,TRBJ2-7,ASSRGQPFSYEQY
TRBV7-6,TRBJ2-3,ASSLNAGGVGDTQY
TRBV15,TRBJ2-3,ATSRGFTSGGPSTDTQY
TRBV15,TRBJ2-5,ATSRGGTGEETQY
TRBV5-6,TRBJ1-3,ASSSVDSGNTIY
TRBV29-1,TRBJ2-2,SVRPGRTGELF